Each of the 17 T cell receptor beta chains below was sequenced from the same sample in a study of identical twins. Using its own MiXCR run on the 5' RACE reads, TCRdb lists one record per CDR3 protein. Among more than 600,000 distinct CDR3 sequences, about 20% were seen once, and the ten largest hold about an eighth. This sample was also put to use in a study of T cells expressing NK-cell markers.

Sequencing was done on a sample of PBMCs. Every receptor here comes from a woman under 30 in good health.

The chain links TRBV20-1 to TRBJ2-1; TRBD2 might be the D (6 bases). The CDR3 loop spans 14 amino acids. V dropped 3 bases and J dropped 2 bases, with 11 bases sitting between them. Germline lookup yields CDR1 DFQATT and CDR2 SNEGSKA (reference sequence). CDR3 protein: CSASGRGAYNEQFF. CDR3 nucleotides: TGCAGTGCTAGCGGGAGAGGCGCCTACAATGAGCAGTTCTTC.

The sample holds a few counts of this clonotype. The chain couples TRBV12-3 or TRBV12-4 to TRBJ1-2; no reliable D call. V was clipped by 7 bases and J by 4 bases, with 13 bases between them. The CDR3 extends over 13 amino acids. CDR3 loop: CASTPQGFYGYTF. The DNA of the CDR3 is TGTGCCAGCACACCTCAAGGGTTCTATGGCTACACCTTC.

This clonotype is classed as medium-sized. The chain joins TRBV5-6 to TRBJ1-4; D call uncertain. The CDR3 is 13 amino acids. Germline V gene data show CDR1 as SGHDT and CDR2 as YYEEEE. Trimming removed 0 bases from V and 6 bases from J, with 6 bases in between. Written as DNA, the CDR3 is TGTGCCAGCAGCTTGGTCCGGGATGAAAAACTGTTTTTT. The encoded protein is CASSLVRDEKLFF.

The CDR3 loop reads CASSLGGGIREQFF. Written as DNA, the CDR3 is TGTGCCAGCAGTTTGGGGGGGGGTATCAGGGAGCAGTTCTTC. The J gene is TRBJ2-1, the V gene TRBV6-5, with 7 nucleotides matching TRBD2. The germline gives CDR1 MNHEY, CDR2 SVGAGI. J lost 10 bases, V lost 4 bases, and 10 bases had no gene match. The CDR3 extends over 14 amino acids.

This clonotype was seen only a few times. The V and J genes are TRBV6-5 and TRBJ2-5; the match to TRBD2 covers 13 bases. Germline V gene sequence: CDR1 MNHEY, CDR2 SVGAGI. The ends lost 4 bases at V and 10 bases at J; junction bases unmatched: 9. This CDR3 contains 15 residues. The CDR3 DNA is TGTGCCAGCAGTTCCACTAGCGGGAGGGGGTTTAACCAGTACTTC. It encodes CASSSTSGRGFNQYF.

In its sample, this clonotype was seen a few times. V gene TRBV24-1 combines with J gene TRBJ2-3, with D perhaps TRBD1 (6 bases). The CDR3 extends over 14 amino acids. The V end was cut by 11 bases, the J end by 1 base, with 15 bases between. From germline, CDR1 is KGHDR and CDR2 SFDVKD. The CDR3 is CAISPGQGTDTQYF. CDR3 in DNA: TGTGCCATTTCACCGGGACAAGGCACAGATACGCAGTATTTT.

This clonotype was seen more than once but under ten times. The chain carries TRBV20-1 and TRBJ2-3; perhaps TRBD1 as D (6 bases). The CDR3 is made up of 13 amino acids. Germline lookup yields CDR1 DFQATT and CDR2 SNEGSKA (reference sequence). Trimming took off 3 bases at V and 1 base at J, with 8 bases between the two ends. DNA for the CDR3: TGCAGTGCTAGGAGGACAGGCACAGATACGCAGTATTTT. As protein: CSARRTGTDTQYF.

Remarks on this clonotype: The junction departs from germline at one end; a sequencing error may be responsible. CDR3 loop: CASSSRTASTDTQYF. DNA of the CDR3: TGTGCCAGCAGTTCGCGGACGGCTAGCACAGATACGCAGTATTTT. The chain joins TRBV5-1 to TRBJ2-3; D uncertain. Germline-derived CDR1 and CDR2 are SGHRS and YFSETQ. The CDR3 runs to 15 residues.

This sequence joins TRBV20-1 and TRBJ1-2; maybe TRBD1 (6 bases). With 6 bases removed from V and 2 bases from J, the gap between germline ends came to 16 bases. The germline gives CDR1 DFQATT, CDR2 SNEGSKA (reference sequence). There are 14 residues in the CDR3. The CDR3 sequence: CSAITGQGNYGYTF. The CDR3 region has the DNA TGCAGTGCCATAACCGGGCAGGGGAACTATGGCTACACCTTC.

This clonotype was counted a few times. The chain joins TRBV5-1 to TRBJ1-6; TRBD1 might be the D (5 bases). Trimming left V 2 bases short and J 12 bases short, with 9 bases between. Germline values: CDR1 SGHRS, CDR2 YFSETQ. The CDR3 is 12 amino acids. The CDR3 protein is CASSLTGKPLHF. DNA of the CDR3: TGCGCCAGCAGCTTAACAGGAAAACCCCTCCACTTT. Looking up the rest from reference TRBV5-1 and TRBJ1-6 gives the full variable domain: KAGVTQTPRYLIKTRGQQVTLSCSPISGHRSVSWYQQTPGQGLQFLFEYFSETQRNKGNFPGRFSGRQFSNSRSEMNVSTLELGDSALYLCASSLTGKPLHFGNGTRLTVT.

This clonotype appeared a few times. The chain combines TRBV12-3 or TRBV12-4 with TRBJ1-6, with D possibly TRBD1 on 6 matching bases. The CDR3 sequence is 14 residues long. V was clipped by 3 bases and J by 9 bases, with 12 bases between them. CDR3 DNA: TGTGCCAGCAGTTTCTCAGGGGATAGTTCACCCCTCCACTTT. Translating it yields CASSFSGDSSPLHF.

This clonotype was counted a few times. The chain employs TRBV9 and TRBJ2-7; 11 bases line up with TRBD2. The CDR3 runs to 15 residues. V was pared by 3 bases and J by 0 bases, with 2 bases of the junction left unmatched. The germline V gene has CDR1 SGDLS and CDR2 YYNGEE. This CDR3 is CASSGSGRASYEQYF. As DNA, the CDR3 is TGTGCCAGCAGCGGTAGCGGGAGGGCCTCCTACGAGCAGTACTTC.

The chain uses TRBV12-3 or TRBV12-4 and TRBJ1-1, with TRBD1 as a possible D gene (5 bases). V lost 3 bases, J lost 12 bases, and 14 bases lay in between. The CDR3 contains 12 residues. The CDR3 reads CASSFLGGWTFF. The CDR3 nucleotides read TGTGCCAGCAGTTTTCTCGGGGGGTGGACTTTCTTT.

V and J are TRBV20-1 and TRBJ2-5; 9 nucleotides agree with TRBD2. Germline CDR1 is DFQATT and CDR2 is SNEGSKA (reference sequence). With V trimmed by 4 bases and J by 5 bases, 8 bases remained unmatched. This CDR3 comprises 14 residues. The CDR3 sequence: CSAISGRVKETQYF. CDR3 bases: TGCAGTGCTATTAGCGGGAGAGTTAAGGAGACCCAGTACTTC.

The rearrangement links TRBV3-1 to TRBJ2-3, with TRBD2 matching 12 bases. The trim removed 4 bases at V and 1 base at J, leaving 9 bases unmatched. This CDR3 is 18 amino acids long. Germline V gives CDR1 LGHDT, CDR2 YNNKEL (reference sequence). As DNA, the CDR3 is TGTGCCAGCAGCCGAACTCGACTAGCGGGGGCCGGCACAGATACGCAGTATTTT. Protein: CASSRTRLAGAGTDTQYF.

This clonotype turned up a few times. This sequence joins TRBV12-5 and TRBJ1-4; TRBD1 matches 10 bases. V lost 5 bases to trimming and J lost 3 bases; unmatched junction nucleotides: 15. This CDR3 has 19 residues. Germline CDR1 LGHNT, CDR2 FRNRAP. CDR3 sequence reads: CASGQRDRGMGTANEKLFF. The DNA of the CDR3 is TGTGCTAGTGGTCAGCGGGACAGGGGAATGGGTACGGCTAATGAAAAACTGTTTTTT.

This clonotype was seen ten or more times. As DNA, the CDR3 is TGTGCCAGCAGTAAGGACAGCAGTCCTACGGCAGGGGAGCTGTTTTTT. Amino acids: CASSKDSSPTAGELFF. The V gene is TRBV12-3 or TRBV12-4, the J gene TRBJ2-2, with D possibly matching TRBD1 (6 bases). CDR3 length: 16 residues. Between the trimmed V and J ends, which lost 5 bases and 8 bases, there was a span of 21 bases.